The TCR beta chain under discussion was sequenced for a study of vaccination and CD4 T cells after COVID-19. Study-level information: Post-COVID specimens were obtained a median 101 days after diagnosis (range 35 to 161). Cells were stimulated with overlapping spike peptide pools from SARS-CoV-2, HCoV-NL63, HCoV-OC43 and HCoV-229E.

About this clonotype itself: Antigen: not known.

Researchers used the Oncomine TCR Beta short-read assay to sequence DNA from cultured CD4+ T cells. TCRdb re-called the PCR reads through MiXCR, storing one row per CDR3 protein. The data contain 8,000 or so distinct CDR3 sequences, 20% to 25% of them singletons. The CDR3 has 19 amino acids. Unmatched junction bases numbered 21, after V lost 6 bases and J lost 9 bases. CDR1 MDHEN and CDR2 SYDVKM come from the germline V gene. Study-level results: In convalescent patients, 304 of 307 vaccine-specific clones were spike mono-reactive.

Treatment meaning: approximately nine-day PBMC culture with coronavirus spike peptide pools or control peptides (ViraFEST assay). The clonotype was recovered from a human donor who had recovered from COVID-19. This sample comprised CD4+ T cells from blood, cultured in vitro, obtained after SARS-CoV-2 vaccination. The chain employs TRBV28 and TRBJ1-6; 9 nucleotides match TRBD1. CDR3 nucleotides: TGTGCCAGCAGCCCTGGGACAGGGAGGGGGGGAATCCTAATTTCACCCCTCCACTTT. This encodes CASSPGTGRGGILISPLHF.